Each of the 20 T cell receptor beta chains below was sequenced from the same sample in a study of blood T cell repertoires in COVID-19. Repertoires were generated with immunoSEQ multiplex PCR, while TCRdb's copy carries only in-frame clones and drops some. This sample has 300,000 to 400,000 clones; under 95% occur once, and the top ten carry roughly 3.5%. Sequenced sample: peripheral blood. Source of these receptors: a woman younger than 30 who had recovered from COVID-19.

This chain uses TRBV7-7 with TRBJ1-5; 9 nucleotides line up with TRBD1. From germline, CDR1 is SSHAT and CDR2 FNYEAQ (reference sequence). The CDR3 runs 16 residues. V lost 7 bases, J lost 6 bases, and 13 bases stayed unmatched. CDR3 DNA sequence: TGTGCCAGCACCCCAATGATGGGACAGGGCAGTCAGCCCCAGCATTTT. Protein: CASTPMMGQGSQPQHF. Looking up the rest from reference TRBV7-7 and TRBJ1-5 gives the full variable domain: GAGVSQSPRYKVTKRGQDVTLRCDPISSHATLYWYQQALGQGPEFLTYFNYEAQPDKSGLPSDRFSAERPEGSISTLTIQRTEQRDSAMYRCASTPMMGQGSQPQHFGDGTRLSIL.

In nucleotides, the CDR3 is TGTGCCAGCAGCCGCGCACCTGCCGGGATAAACTACTACGAGCAGTACGTC. Translation gives CASSRAPAGINYYEQYV. This chain uses TRBV9 with TRBJ2-7, with D perhaps TRBD2 (5 bases). V was trimmed by 4 bases and J by 3 bases, leaving 23 bases between them. Germline V gene sequence: CDR1 SGDLS, CDR2 YYNGEE. This CDR3 has 17 residues.

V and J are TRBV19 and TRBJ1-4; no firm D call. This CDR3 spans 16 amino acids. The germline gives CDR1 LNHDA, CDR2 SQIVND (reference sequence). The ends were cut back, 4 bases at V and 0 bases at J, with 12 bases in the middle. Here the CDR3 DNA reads TGTGCCAGTAGTACGTACCGGGGAGCAACTAATGAAAAACTGTTTTTT. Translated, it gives CASSTYRGATNEKLFF.

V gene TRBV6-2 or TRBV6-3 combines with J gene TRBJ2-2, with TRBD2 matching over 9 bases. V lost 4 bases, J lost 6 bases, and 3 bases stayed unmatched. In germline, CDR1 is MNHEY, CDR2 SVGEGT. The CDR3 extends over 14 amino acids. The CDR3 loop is CASSSLAGPGELFF. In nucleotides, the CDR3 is TGTGCCAGCAGTTCTCTAGCGGGACCCGGGGAGCTGTTTTTT.

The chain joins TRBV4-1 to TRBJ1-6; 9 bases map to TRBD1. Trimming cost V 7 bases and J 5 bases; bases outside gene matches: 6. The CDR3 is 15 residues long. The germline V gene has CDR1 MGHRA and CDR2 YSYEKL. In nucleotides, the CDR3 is TGCGCCAGCAACCGGAGGACAGGGGATAATTCACCCCTCCACTTT. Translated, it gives CASNRRTGDNSPLHF.

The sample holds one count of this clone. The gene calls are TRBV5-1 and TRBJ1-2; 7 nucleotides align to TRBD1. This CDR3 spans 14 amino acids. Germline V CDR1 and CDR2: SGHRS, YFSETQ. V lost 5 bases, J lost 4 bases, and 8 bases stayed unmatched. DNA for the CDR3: TGCGCCAGCAGTGAACAGGGGCCGGCCTATGGCTACACCTTC. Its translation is CASSEQGPAYGYTF.

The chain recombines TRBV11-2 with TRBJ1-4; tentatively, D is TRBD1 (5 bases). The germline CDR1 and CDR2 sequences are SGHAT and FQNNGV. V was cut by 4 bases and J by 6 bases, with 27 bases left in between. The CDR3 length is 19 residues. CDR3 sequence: CASSYRVQRQRYGYEKLFF. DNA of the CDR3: TGTGCCAGCAGCTACCGGGTACAGAGACAGAGATATGGGTATGAAAAACTGTTTTTT.

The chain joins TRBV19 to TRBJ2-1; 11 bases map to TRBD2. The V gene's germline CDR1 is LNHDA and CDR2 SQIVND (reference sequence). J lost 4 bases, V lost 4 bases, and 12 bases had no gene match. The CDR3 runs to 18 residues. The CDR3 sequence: CASSTIAGTSGKYNEQFF. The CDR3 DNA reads TGTGCCAGTAGTACAATTGCCGGGACTAGCGGAAAGTACAATGAGCAGTTCTTC.

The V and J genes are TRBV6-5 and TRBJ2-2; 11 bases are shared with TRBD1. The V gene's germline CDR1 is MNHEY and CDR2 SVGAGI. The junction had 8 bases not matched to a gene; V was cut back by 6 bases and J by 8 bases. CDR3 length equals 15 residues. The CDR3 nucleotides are TGTGCCAGCAGACGGGGACAGGGGGAGGCAGGGGAGCTGTTTTTT. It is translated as CASRRGQGEAGELFF.

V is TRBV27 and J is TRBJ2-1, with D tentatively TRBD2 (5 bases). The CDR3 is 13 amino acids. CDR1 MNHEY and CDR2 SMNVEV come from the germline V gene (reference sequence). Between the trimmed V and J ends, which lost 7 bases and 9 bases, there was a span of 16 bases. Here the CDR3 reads CASNALDGIEQFF. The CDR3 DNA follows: TGTGCCAGCAATGCGTTAGACGGGATTGAGCAGTTCTTC.

CDR3 sequence (DNA): TGTGCCAGCAGCTTACATCCTCGGGGGAGTTTAGGTGAAAAACTGTTTTTT. Its translation: CASSLHPRGSLGEKLFF. V gene TRBV7-9 combines with J gene TRBJ1-4; D is perhaps TRBD1 (5 bases). Germline CDR1 reads SEHNR; CDR2 reads FQNEAQ (reference sequence). Trimming left V 2 bases short and J 7 bases short, with 20 bases between. The CDR3 is 17 amino acids.

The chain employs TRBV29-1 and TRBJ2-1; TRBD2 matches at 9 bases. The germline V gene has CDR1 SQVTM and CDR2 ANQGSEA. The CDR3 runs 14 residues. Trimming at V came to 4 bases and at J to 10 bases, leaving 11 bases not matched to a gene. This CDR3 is CSVARLAETTEQFF. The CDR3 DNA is TGCAGCGTTGCTCGACTAGCGGAGACTACCGAGCAGTTCTTC.

Written as DNA, the CDR3 is TGTGCCAGCAGCCCCGCCGGGAGCAGCTCCTACAATGAGCAGTTCTTC. It codes for CASSPAGSSSYNEQFF. The gene calls are TRBV9 and TRBJ2-1; tentative D call: TRBD2 (6 bases). V lost 4 bases, J lost 0 bases, and 14 bases lay in between. The CDR3 loop spans 16 amino acids. The germline V gene encodes CDR1 SGDLS and CDR2 YYNGEE.

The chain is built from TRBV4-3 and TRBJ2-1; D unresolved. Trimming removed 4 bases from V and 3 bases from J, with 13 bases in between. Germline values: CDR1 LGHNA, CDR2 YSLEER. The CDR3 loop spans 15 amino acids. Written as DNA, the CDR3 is TGCGCCAGCAGCCGAAGTTGGGCAGACTACAATGAGCAGTTCTTC. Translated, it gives CASSRSWADYNEQFF.

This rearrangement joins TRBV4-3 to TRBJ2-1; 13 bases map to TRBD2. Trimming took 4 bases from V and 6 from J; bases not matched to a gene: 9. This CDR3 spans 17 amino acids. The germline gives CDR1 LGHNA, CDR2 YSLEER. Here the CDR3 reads CASSPGLAGFRGNEQFF. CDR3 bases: TGCGCCAGCAGCCCGGGACTAGCGGGATTTCGGGGCAATGAGCAGTTCTTC.

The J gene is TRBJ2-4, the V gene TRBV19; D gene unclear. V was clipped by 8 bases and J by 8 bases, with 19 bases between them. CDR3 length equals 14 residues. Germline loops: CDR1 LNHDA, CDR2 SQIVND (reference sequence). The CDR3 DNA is TGTGCCAGTGCCCTCCCCCAGGCCGGATACATTCAGTACTTC. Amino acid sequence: CASALPQAGYIQYF.

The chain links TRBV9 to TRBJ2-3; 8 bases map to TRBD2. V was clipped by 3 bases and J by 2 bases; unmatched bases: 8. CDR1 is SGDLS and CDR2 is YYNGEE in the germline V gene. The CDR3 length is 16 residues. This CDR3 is CASSDREGRNTDTQYF. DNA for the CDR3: TGTGCCAGCAGCGACCGGGAGGGGCGTAACACAGATACGCAGTATTTT.

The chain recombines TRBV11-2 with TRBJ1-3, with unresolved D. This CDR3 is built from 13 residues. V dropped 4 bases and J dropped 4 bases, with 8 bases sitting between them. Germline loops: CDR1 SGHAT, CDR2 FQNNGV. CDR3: CASSSVLGNTIYF. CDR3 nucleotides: TGTGCCAGCAGCTCAGTTTTGGGAAACACCATATATTTT.

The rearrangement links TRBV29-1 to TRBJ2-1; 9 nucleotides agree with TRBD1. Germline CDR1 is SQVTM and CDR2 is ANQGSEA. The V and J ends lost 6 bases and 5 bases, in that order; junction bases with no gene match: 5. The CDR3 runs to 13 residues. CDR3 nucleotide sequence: TGCAGCGTCGCGGGACAGGGCCACAATGAGCAGTTCTTC. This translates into CSVAGQGHNEQFF.

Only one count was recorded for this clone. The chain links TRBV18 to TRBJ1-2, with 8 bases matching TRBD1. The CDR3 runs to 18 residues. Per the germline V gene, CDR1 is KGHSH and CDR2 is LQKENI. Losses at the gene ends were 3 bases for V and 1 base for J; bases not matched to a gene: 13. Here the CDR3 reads CASSPLTVTGALNYGYTF. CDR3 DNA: TGTGCCAGCTCACCGCTAACCGTGACAGGGGCCCTTAACTATGGCTACACCTTC.